Listed below are T cell receptor beta chains from one sample, sequenced in a study of blood T cell repertoires in COVID-19. Profiled with immunoSEQ multiplex PCR; TCRdb holds only in-frame clones, not every one. The repertoire consists of about 47,000 clones, with roughly 88% occurring once and the leading ten covering approximately 11%. Sequenced input: peripheral blood. The receptors derive from a human donor with active COVID-19. The donor label of this sample is uncertain. Each CDR3 is given with its conserved first and last residue. D genes are given only for firm matches. Clone size is stated in some rows and not others, as once, few, many or a class when expanded.

j_gene,d_gene,abundance,v_gene,CDR3aa,CDR3nt
TRBJ2-5,.,.,TRBV11-2,CASSLRGGEGGETQYF,TGTGCCAGCAGCTTGAGAGGGGGCGAAGGAGGGGAGACCCAGTACTTC
TRBJ2-3,.,.,TRBV5-1,CASSASTGVDTQYF,TGCGCCAGCAGCGCATCGACAGGTGTTGATACGCAGTATTTT
TRBJ2-1,TRBD2,.,TRBV3-1/TRBV3-2,CASSQGLAGSGEQFF,TGTGCCAGCAGTCAGGGACTAGCGGGGTCCGGGGAGCAGTTCTTC
TRBJ2-7,TRBD2,.,TRBV29-1,CSASGLAPSGIYEQYF,TGCAGCGCCTCGGGATTAGCTCCTAGCGGGATCTACGAGCAGTACTTC
TRBJ2-7,TRBD1,.,TRBV6-2/TRBV6-3,CASSRQGFYEQYF,TGTGCCAGCAGTCGACAGGGGTTCTACGAGCAGTACTTC
TRBJ1-6,TRBD1,.,TRBV20-1,CSASTGAGQSPLHF,TGCAGTGCTAGTACAGGGGCGGGTCAGTCACCCCTCCACTTT
TRBJ1-2,TRBD1,.,TRBV27,CASSFRRRDSNYGYTF,TGTGCCAGCAGTTTTCGGAGAAGGGACAGCAACTATGGCTACACCTTC
TRBJ2-1,.,.,TRBV5-1,CASSLDGGTYNEQFF,TGCGCCAGCAGCTTGGATGGGGGCACTTACAATGAGCAGTTCTTC
TRBJ2-7,.,once,TRBV5-1,CASSLDTYSSYEQYF,TGCGCCAGCAGCCTGGATACTTACAGCTCCTACGAGCAGTACTTC
TRBJ2-1,TRBD2,.,TRBV4-3,CASSQEPGGSNEQFF,TGCGCCAGCAGCCAAGAACCGGGAGGCTCCAATGAGCAGTTCTTC
TRBJ2-3,.,.,TRBV5-4,CASSFQRERSTDTQYF,TGTGCCAGCAGCTTTCAACGGGAAAGGTCTACAGATACGCAGTATTTT
TRBJ2-2,.,.,TRBV4-1,CASRPTGTGELFF,TGCGCCAGCAGACCCACAGGGACCGGGGAGCTGTTTTTT
TRBJ1-1,.,.,TRBV30,CAATPLRVGTEAFF,TGTGCCGCCACACCACTCAGGGTGGGCACTGAAGCTTTCTTT
TRBJ2-2,TRBD1,.,TRBV5-1,CASSPDLQGIGELFF,TGCGCCAGCAGCCCGGATCTACAGGGGATCGGGGAGCTGTTTTTT
TRBJ2-5,.,.,TRBV5-4,CASSPGWGGLETQYF,TGTGCCAGCAGCCCCGGTTGGGGGGGCTTAGAGACCCAGTACTTC
TRBJ2-7,.,.,TRBV6-2/TRBV6-3,CASSYRDTYEQYF,TGTGCCAGCAGTTACCGGGACACTTACGAGCAGTACTTC
TRBJ2-1,TRBD2,.,TRBV7-3,CASSLTGIAGGPDINEQFF,TGTGCCAGCAGCTTAACGGGGATAGCGGGAGGGCCAGATATAAATGAGCAGTTCTTC
TRBJ2-7,TRBD1,.,TRBV14,CASSQAGTGPYEQYF,TGTGCCAGCAGCCAAGCTGGGACAGGTCCCTACGAGCAGTACTTC
TRBJ2-3,.,.,TRBV6-5,CASSKTLTDTQYF,TGTGCCAGCAGTAAGACTCTAACAGATACGCAGTATTTT
TRBJ2-3,.,.,TRBV11-3,CASSYEETDTQYF,TGTGCCAGCAGTTACGAAGAGACAGATACGCAGTATTTT
TRBJ1-1,.,.,TRBV7-9,CASSLGGIPVNTEAFF,TGTGCCAGCAGCTTAGGAGGGATCCCAGTGAACACTGAAGCTTTCTTT
TRBJ2-1,.,.,TRBV27,CASSPRGGGTYNEQFF,TGTGCCAGCAGTCCCCGGGGTGGGGGGACCTACAATGAGCAGTTCTTC
TRBJ2-5,.,.,TRBV10-3,CAISESEETQYF,TGTGCCATCAGTGAATCCGAAGAGACCCAGTACTTC
TRBJ2-1,.,.,TRBV7-2,CASSPAPVREQFF,TGTGCCAGCAGCCCTGCCCCGGTGCGAGAGCAGTTCTTC
TRBJ1-3,TRBD1,.,TRBV19,CASIGTGGNTIYF,TGTGCCAGTATTGGGACAGGGGGAAACACCATATATTTT
TRBJ1-6,.,.,TRBV5-5,CASSFIVAPINSPLHF,TGTGCCAGCAGCTTTATCGTGGCACCCATTAATTCACCCCTCCACTTT
TRBJ2-1,.,.,TRBV5-1,CASSLSWTFNNEQFF,TGCGCCAGCAGCTTGAGTTGGACATTCAACAATGAGCAGTTCTTC
TRBJ2-7,.,.,TRBV7-9,CASSLAERYEQYF,TGTGCCAGCAGCTTAGCGGAGCGGTACGAGCAGTACTTC
TRBJ2-7,.,.,TRBV12-3/TRBV12-4,CASSQDRLREQYF,TGTGCCAGCAGTCAAGACAGGCTACGCGAGCAGTACTTC
TRBJ1-2,.,.,TRBV5-8,CASSLRRGNPNYGYTF,TGTGCCAGCAGCTTGCGGAGAGGGAACCCTAACTATGGCTACACCTTC
TRBJ1-2,.,.,TRBV12-3/TRBV12-4,CATDLGALGGYTF,TGTGCCACCGACCTTGGAGCTCTCGGTGGCTACACCTTC
TRBJ1-6,TRBD1,.,TRBV18,CASSPAGQGSPLHF,TGTGCCAGCTCACCCGCGGGACAGGGTTCACCCCTCCACTTT
TRBJ1-1,TRBD1,.,TRBV24-1,CATSDHGTGKTEAFF,TGTGCCACCAGTGATCATGGGACAGGGAAAACTGAAGCTTTCTTT
TRBJ2-2,.,.,TRBV6-5,CASRPGGQNTGELFF,TGTGCCAGCAGACCCGGGGGTCAGAACACCGGGGAGCTGTTTTTT
TRBJ2-1,TRBD2,.,TRBV7-8,CASSGIAGGANNEQFF,TGTGCCAGCAGCGGGATAGCGGGGGGCGCCAACAATGAGCAGTTCTTC
TRBJ2-2,.,once,TRBV5-1,CASSLTGDTGELFF,TGCGCCAGCAGCTTGACAGGCGACACCGGGGAGCTGTTTTTT
TRBJ2-3,.,.,TRBV6-6,CASSLTFRTPSTDTQYF,TGTGCCAGCAGTCTCACCTTCCGGACACCTAGCACAGATACGCAGTATTTT
TRBJ1-6,TRBD1,.,TRBV5-1,CASSFGQGSSSPLHF,TGCGCCAGCAGCTTCGGACAGGGAAGTAGTTCACCCCTCCACTTT
TRBJ2-7,.,medium-sized,TRBV19,CASSPAREPNEQYF,TGTGCCAGTAGTCCAGCCCGGGAGCCTAACGAGCAGTACTTC
TRBJ2-2,TRBD2,.,TRBV5-4,CASSLAGSGRNTGELFF,TGTGCCAGCAGCTTGGCAGGTAGCGGGAGGAACACCGGGGAGCTGTTTTTT
TRBJ2-1,TRBD2,.,TRBV4-2,CASSQEAGAYNEQFF,TGTGCCAGCAGCCAAGAAGCGGGGGCCTACAATGAGCAGTTCTTC
TRBJ1-5,.,.,TRBV21-1,CASSKAPPTGFEGSNQPQHF,TGTGCCAGCAGCAAAGCCCCTCCGACAGGGTTCGAGGGTAGCAATCAGCCCCAGCATTTT
TRBJ1-2,.,.,TRBV11-2,CASSRVFTGGSQQGYTF,TGTGCCAGCAGCCGCGTTTTCACTGGGGGCTCCCAACAAGGCTACACCTTC
TRBJ2-7,.,once,TRBV28,CASSPPGSLSYEQYF,TGTGCCAGCAGCCCCCCGGGGTCCCTTTCCTACGAGCAGTACTTC
TRBJ2-1,.,.,TRBV11-3,CASGLYNEQFF,TGTGCCAGCGGACTGTACAATGAGCAGTTCTTC
TRBJ1-2,.,.,TRBV4-3,CASSQDSSTQGYGYTF,TGCGCCAGCAGCCAAGATTCGAGCACACAGGGCTATGGCTACACCTTC
TRBJ2-3,TRBD1,.,TRBV18,CASSPFPSGGNTDTQYF,TGTGCCAGCTCCCCGTTTCCATCAGGGGGCAACACAGATACGCAGTATTTT
TRBJ1-2,.,once,TRBV19,CASSRRWQGTVTF,TGTGCCAGTAGCCGAAGGTGGCAGGGAACGGTCACCTTC
TRBJ2-7,TRBD2,.,TRBV12-3/TRBV12-4,CASSLGGVGEQYF,TGTGCCAGCAGCCTTGGGGGGGTGGGCGAGCAGTACTTC